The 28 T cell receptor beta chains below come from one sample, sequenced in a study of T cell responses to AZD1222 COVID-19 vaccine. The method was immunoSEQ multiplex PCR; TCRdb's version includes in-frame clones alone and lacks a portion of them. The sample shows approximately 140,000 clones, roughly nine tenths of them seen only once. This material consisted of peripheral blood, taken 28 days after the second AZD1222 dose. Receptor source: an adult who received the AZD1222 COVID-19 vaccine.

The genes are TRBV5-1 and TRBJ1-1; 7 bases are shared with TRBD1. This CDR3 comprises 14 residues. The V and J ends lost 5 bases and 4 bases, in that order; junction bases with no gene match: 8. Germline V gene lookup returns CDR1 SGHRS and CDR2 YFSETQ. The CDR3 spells CASRGTGEATEAFF. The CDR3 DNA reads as TGCGCCAGCAGGGGCACAGGGGAGGCCACTGAAGCTTTCTTT. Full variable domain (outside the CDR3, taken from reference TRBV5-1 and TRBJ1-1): KAGVTQTPRYLIKTRGQQVTLSCSPISGHRSVSWYQQTPGQGLQFLFEYFSETQRNKGNFPGRFSGRQFSNSRSEMNVSTLELGDSALYLCASRGTGEATEAFFGQGTRLTVV.

The CDR3 protein is CASSPAGGMEKLFF. The CDR3 nucleotides read TGTGCCAGCTCACCGGCAGGGGGCATGGAAAAACTGTTTTTT. This chain connects TRBV18 to TRBJ1-4, with TRBD1 matching over 8 bases. After removal of 3 bases from V and 8 bases from J, the junction contained 5 bases not matched to a gene. CDR3 length equals 14 residues. Germline loops: CDR1 KGHSH, CDR2 LQKENI.

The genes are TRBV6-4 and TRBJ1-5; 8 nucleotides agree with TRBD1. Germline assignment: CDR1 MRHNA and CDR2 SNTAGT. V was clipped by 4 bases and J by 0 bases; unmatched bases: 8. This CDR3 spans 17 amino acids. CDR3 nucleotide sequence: TGTGCCAGCAGTGCGCCTAGAGACAGGGGTAGCAATCAGCCCCAGCATTTT. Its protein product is CASSAPRDRGSNQPQHF.

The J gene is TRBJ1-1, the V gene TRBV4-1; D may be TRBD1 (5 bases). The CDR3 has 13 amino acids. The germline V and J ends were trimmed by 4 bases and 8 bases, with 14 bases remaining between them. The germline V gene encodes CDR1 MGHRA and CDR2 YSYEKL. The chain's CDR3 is CASSPPLGTEAFF. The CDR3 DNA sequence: TGCGCCAGCAGCCCCCCCCTCGGGACGGAAGCTTTCTTT.

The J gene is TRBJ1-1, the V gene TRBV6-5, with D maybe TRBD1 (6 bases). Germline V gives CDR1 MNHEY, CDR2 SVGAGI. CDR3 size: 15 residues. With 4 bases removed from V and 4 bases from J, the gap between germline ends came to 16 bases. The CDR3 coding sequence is TGTGCCAGCAGTTGGGGACAACTAGGGGCCACTGAAGCTTTCTTT. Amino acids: CASSWGQLGATEAFF.

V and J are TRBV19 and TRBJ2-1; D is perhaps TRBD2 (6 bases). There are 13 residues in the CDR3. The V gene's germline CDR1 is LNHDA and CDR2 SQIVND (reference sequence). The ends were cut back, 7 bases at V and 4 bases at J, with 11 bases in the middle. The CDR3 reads CASMAGSYNEQFF. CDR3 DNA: TGTGCCAGTATGGCGGGGTCATACAATGAGCAGTTCTTC.

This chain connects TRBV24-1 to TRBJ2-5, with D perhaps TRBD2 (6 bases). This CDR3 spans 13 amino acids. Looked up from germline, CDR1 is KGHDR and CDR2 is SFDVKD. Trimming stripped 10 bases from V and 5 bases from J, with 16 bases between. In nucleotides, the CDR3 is TGTGCCACTTCGAGGGCTGGGAGGGAGACCCAGTACTTC. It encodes CATSRAGRETQYF.

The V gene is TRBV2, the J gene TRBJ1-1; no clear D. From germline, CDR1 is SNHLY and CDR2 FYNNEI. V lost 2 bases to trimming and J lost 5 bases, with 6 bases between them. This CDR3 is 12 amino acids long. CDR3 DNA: TGTGCCAGCAGTGAAACGAGTACTGAAGCTTTCTTT. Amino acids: CASSETSTEAFF.

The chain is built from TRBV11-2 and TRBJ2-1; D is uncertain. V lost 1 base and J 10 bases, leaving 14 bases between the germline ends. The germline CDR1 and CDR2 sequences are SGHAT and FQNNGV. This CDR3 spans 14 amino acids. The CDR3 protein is CASSLGLSSREQFF. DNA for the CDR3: TGTGCCAGCAGCTTAGGCCTCTCCTCCCGGGAGCAGTTCTTC.

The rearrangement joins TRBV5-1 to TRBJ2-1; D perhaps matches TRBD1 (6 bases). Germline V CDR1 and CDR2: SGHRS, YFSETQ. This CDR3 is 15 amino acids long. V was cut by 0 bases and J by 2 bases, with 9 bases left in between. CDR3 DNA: TGCGCCAGCAGCTTGGGAAGGGGGACCTACAATGAGCAGTTCTTC. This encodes CASSLGRGTYNEQFF. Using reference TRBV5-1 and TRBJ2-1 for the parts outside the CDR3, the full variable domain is KAGVTQTPRYLIKTRGQQVTLSCSPISGHRSVSWYQQTPGQGLQFLFEYFSETQRNKGNFPGRFSGRQFSNSRSEMNVSTLELGDSALYLCASSLGRGTYNEQFFGPGTRLTVL.

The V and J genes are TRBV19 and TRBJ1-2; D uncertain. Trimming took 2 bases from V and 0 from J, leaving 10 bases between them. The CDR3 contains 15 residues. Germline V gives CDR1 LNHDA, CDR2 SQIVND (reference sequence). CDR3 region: CASSIRVTANYGYTF. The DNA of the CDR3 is TGTGCCAGTAGTATAAGGGTCACAGCTAACTATGGCTACACCTTC.

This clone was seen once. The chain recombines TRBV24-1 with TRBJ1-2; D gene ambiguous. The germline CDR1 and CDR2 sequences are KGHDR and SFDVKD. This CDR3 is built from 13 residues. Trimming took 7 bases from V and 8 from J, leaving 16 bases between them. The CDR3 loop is CATRESEVGGYTF. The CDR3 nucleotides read TGTGCCACCAGGGAGTCAGAAGTCGGAGGCTACACCTTC.

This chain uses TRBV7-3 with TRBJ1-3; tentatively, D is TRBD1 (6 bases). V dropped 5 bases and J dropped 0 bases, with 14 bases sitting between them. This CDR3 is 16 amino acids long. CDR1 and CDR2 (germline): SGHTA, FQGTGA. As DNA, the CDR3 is TGTGCCAGCAGCGCGACAGGTCCGAGCTCTGGAAACACCATATATTTT. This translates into CASSATGPSSGNTIYF.

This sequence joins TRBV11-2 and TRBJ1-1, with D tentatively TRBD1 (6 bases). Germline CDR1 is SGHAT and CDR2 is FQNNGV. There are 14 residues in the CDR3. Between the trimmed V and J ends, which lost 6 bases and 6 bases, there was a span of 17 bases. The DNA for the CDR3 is TGTGCCAGCAGACCTCAGGGGCTTAACTCTGAAGCTTTCTTT. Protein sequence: CASRPQGLNSEAFF.

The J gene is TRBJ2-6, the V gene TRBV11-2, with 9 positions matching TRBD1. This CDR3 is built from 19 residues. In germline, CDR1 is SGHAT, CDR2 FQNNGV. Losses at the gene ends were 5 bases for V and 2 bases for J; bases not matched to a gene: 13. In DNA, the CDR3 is TGTGCCAGCAGCCTAAGGAGTACAGGGGGCCTAACTGGGGCCAACGTCCTGACTTTC. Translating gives CASSLRSTGGLTGANVLTF. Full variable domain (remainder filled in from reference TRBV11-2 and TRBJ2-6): EAGVAQSPRYKIIEKRQSVAFWCNPISGHATLYWYQQILGQGPKLLIQFQNNGVVDDSQLPKDRFSAERLKGVDSTLKIQPAKLEDSAVYLCASSLRSTGGLTGANVLTFGAGSRLTVL.

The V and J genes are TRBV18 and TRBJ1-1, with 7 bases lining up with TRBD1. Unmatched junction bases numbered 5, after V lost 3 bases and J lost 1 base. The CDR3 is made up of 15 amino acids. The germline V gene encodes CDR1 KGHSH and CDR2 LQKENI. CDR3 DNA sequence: TGTGCCAGCTCACCTCCGACAGGGAGGAACACTGAAGCTTTCTTT. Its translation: CASSPPTGRNTEAFF.

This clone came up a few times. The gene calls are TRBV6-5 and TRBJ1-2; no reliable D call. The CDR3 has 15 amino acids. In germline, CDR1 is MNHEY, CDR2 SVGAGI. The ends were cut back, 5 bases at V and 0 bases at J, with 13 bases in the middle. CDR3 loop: CASSPYESTNYGYTF. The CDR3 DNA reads TGTGCCAGCAGTCCCTATGAGAGCACTAACTATGGCTACACCTTC.

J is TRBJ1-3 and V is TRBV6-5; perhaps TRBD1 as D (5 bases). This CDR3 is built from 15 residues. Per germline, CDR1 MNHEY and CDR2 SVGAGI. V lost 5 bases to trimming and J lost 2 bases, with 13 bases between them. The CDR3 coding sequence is TGTGCCAGCAGTCCCCGGGACTCTACTGGAAACACCATATATTTT. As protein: CASSPRDSTGNTIYF.

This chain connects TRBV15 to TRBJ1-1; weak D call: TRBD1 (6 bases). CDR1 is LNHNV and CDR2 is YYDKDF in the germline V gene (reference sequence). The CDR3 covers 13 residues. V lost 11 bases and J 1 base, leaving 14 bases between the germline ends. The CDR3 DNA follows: TGTGCCTCCGGGGGCAGCGGGAACACTGAAGCTTTCTTT. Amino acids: CASGGSGNTEAFF.

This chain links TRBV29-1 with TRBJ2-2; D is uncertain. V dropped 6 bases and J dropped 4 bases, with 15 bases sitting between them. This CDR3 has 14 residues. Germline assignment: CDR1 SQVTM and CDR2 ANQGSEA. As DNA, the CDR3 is TGCAGCGTAGCCCCAGGACCGAGCACCGGGGAGCTGTTTTTT. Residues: CSVAPGPSTGELFF.

This CDR3 reads CASSEQTDEKLFF. Here the CDR3 DNA reads TGTGCCAGCAGTGAGCAGACAGATGAAAAACTGTTTTTT. This sequence joins TRBV12-3 or TRBV12-4 and TRBJ1-4, with D possibly being TRBD1 (5 bases). V lost 5 bases and J 6 bases, leaving 10 bases between the germline ends. The CDR3 is 13 amino acids.

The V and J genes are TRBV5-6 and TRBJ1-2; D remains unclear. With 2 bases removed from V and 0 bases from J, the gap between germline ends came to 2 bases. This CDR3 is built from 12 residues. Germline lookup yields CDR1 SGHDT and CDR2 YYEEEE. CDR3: CASSFSNYGYTF. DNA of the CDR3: TGTGCCAGCAGCTTCTCTAACTATGGCTACACCTTC.

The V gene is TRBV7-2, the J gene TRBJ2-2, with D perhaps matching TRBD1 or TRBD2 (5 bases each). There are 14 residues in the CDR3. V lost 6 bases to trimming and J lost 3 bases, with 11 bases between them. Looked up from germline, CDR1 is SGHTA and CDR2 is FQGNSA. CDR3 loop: CASRPGPYTGELFF. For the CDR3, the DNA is TGTGCCAGCAGACCGGGACCCTACACCGGGGAGCTGTTTTTT.

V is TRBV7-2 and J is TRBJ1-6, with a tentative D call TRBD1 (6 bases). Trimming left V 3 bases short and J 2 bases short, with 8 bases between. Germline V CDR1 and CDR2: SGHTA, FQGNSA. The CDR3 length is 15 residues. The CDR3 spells CASSFGGTYNSPLHF. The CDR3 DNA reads TGTGCCAGCAGCTTTGGGGGCACCTATAATTCACCCCTCCACTTT.

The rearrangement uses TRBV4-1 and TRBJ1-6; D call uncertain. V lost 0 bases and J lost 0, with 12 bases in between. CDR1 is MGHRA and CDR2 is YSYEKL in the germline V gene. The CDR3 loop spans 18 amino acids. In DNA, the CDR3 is TGCGCCAGCAGCCAAGAGAAGTGGCCGAGCTCCTATAATTCACCCCTCCACTTT. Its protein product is CASSQEKWPSSYNSPLHF.

The CDR3 here is CSVARGGPNYGYTF. The CDR3 DNA reads TGCAGCGTTGCGAGGGGGGGACCCAACTATGGCTACACCTTC. This chain uses TRBV29-1 with TRBJ1-2; possible D gene TRBD1, 6 bases. Looked up from germline, CDR1 is SQVTM and CDR2 is ANQGSEA. The V and J ends lost 4 bases and 2 bases respectively, with 14 bases between them. The CDR3 spans 14 residues.

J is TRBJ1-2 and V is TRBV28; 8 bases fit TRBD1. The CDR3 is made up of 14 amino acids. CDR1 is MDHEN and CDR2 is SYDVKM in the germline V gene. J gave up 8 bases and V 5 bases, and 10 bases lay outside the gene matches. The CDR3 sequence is CASSPVRGRGGYTF. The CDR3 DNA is TGTGCCAGCAGTCCCGTCAGGGGGCGAGGAGGCTACACCTTC.

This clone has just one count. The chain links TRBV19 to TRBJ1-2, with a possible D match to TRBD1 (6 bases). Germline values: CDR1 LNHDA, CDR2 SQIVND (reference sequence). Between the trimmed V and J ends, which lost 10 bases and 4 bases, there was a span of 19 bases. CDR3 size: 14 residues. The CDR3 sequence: CATLKGGPFYGYTF. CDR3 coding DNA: TGTGCCACCCTAAAGGGGGGCCCGTTCTATGGCTACACCTTC.